This T cell receptor (beta chain) was captured in a study of radiation and T cells in renal cell carcinoma. Documented time point: blood 2 weeks post-SBRT. Treatment in this sample: 15 Gy SBRT to primary tumor, nephrectomy 4 weeks later. The tumor was a clear cell renal cell carcinoma. The protocol was immunoSEQ multiplex PCR, while the TCRdb copy is restricted to in-frame clones and leaves out a portion. This sample carries fewer than 150,000 clones, around nine tenths of them seen once, and the ten largest clones take 5.5% to 6.5%. Germline V gene data show CDR1 as MNHEY and CDR2 as SMNVEV (reference sequence). The CDR3 sequence is 15 residues long. Trimming removed 5 bases at V and 5 bases at J, with 19 bases between.

The origin of this receptor is a woman aged 70 to 79 with renal cell carcinoma. V and J are TRBV27 and TRBJ2-7; a weak D match, TRBD2 (6 bases). Sequencing was performed on blood, taken from a patient whose treatment included radiotherapy and nephrectomy. The CDR3 loop reads CASSLRTGARDEQYF. DNA of the CDR3: TGTGCCAGCAGTCTCAGGACGGGAGCGAGAGACGAGCAGTACTTC.